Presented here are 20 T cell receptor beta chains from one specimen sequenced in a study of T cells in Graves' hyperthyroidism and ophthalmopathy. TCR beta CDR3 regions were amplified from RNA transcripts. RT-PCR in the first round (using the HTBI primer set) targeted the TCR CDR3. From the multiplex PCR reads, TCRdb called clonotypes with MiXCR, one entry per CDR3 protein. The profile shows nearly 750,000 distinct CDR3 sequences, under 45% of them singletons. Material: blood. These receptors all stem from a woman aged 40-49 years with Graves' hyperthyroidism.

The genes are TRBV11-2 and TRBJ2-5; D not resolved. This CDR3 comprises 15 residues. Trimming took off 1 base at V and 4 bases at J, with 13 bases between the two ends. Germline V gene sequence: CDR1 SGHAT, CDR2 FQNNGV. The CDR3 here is CASSLGSPQLETQYF. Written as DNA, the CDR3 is TGTGCCAGCAGCTTAGGGTCCCCCCAACTAGAGACCCAGTACTTC.

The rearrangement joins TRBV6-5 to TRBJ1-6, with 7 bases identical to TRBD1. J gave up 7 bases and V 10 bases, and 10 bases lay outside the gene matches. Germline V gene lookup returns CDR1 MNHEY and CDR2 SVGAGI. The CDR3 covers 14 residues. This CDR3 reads CANKGALRNSPLHF. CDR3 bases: TGTGCCAACAAGGGGGCGCTAAGGAATTCACCCCTCCACTTT.

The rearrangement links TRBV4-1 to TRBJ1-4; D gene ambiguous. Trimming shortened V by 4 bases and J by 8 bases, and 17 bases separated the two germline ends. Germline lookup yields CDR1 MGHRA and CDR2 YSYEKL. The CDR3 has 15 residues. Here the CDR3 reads CASSPRAPRDEKLFF. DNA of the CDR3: TGCGCCAGCAGCCCACGGGCCCCGCGCGACGAAAAACTGTTTTTT.

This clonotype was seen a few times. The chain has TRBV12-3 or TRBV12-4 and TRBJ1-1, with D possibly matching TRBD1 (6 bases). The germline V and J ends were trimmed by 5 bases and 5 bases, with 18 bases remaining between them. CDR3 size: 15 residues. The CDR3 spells CASSRNREWGTEAFF. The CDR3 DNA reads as TGTGCCAGCAGTCGCAACAGGGAATGGGGTACTGAAGCTTTCTTT.

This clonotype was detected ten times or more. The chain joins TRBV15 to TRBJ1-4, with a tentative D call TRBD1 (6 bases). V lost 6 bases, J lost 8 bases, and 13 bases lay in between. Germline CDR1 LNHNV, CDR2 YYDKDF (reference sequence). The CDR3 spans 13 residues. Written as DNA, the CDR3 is TGTGCCACCAGACAGGGTCGGGGAGAAAAACTGTTTTTT. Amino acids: CATRQGRGEKLFF.

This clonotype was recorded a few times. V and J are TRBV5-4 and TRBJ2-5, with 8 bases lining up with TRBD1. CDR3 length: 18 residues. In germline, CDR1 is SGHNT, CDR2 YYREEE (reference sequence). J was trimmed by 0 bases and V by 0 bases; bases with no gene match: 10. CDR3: CASSLGWEQGVNQETQYF. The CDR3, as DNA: TGTGCCAGCAGCTTGGGCTGGGAACAGGGGGTAAACCAAGAGACCCAGTACTTC.

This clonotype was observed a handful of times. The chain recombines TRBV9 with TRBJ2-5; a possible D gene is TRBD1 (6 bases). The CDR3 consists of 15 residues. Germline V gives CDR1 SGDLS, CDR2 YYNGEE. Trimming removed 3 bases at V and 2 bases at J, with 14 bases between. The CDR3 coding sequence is TGTGCCAGCAGCGGGGGGACACCTACGCAAGAGACCCAGTACTTC. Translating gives CASSGGTPTQETQYF.

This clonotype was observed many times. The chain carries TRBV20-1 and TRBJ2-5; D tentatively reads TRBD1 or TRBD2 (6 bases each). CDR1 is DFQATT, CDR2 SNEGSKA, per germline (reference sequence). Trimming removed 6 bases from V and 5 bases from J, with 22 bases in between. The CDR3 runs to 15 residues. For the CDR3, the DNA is TGCAGTGCCGAGACATATGGAGGGGGTCGGGAGACCCAGTACTTC. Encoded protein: CSAETYGGGRETQYF.

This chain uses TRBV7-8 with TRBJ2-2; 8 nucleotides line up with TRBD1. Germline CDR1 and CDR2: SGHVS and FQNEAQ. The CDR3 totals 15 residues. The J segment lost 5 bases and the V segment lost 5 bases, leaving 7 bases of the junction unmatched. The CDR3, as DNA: TGTGCCAGCAGCCTACAGGGGGACGGGACCGGGGAGCTGTTTTTT. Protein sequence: CASSLQGDGTGELFF.

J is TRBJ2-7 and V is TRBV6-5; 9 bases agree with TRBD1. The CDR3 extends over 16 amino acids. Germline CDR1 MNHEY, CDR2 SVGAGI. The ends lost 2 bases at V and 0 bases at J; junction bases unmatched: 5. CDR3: CASSYGGTGSSYEQYF. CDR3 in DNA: TGTGCCAGCAGTTACGGAGGGACAGGGTCCTCCTACGAGCAGTACTTC.

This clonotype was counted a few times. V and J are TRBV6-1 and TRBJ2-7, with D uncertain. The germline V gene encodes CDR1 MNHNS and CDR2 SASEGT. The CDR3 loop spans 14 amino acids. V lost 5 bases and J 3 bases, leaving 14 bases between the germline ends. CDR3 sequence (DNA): TGTGCCAGCAGTACGACTGGGGTCCGCTACGAGCAGTACTTC. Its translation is CASSTTGVRYEQYF.

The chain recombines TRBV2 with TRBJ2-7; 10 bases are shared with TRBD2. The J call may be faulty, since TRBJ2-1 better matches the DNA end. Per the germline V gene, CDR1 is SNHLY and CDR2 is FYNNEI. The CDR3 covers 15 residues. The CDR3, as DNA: TGTGCCAGCAGTGTAAGCGGGGGGGGCTACAATGAGCAGTTCTTC. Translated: CASSVSGGGYNEQFF.

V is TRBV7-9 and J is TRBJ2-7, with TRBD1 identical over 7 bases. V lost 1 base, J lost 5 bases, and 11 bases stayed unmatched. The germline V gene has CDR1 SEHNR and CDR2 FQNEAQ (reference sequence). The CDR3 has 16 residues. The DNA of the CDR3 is TGTGCCAGCAGCTTAGGCCTTCTGACAGGGTATGACGAGCAGTACTTC. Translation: CASSLGLLTGYDEQYF.

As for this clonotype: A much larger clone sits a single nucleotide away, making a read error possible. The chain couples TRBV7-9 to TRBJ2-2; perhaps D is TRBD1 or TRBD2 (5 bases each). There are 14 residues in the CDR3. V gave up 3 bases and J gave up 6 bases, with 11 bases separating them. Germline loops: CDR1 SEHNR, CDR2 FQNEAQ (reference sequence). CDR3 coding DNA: TGTGCCAGCAGCTTCCGGGACCACGCCGGGGAGCTGTTTTTT. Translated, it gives CASSFRDHAGELFF.

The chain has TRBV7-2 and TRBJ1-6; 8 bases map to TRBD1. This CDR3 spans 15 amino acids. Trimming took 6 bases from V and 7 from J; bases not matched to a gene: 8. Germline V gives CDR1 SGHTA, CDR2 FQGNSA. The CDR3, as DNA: TGTGCCAGCAGGGTATCAGGGGGCCTGAATTCACCCCTCCACTTT. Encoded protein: CASRVSGGLNSPLHF.

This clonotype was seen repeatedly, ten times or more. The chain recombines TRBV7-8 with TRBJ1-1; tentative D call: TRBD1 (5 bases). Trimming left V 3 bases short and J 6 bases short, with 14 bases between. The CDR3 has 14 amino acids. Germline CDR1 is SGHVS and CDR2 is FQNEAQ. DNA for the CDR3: TGTGCCAGCAGCTTGTACTCTGAGGGGCCTGAAGCTTTCTTT. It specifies CASSLYSEGPEAFF.

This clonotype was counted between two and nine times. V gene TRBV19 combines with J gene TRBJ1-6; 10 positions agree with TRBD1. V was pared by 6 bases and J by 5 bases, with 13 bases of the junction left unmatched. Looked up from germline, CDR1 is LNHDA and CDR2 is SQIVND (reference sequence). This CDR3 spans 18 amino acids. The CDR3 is CASSNRDRGSWDNSPLHF. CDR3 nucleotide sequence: TGTGCCAGTAGCAACCGGGACAGGGGTTCATGGGATAATTCACCCCTCCACTTT.

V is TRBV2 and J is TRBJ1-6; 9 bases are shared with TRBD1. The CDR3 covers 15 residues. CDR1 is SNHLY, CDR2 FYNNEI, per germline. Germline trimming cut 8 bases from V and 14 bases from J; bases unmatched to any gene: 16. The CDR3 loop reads CASSPMGQGRQSLHF. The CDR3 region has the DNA TGTGCCAGCTCACCAATGGGACAGGGCCGACAATCCCTCCACTTT.

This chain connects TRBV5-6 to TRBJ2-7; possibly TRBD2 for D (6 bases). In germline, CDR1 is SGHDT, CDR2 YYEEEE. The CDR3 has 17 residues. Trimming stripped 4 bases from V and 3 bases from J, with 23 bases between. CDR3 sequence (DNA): TGTGCCAGCAGCCAAATCCCAGGAGGGATCCCTCACTACGAGCAGTACTTC. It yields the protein CASSQIPGGIPHYEQYF.

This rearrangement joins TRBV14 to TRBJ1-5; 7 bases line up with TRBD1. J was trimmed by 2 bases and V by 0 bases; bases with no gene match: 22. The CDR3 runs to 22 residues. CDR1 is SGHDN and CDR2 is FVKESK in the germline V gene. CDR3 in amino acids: CASSQETSTERQGRRGNQPQHF. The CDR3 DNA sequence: TGTGCCAGCAGCCAAGAAACTAGTACTGAGAGACAGGGTAGAAGGGGCAATCAGCCCCAGCATTTT.